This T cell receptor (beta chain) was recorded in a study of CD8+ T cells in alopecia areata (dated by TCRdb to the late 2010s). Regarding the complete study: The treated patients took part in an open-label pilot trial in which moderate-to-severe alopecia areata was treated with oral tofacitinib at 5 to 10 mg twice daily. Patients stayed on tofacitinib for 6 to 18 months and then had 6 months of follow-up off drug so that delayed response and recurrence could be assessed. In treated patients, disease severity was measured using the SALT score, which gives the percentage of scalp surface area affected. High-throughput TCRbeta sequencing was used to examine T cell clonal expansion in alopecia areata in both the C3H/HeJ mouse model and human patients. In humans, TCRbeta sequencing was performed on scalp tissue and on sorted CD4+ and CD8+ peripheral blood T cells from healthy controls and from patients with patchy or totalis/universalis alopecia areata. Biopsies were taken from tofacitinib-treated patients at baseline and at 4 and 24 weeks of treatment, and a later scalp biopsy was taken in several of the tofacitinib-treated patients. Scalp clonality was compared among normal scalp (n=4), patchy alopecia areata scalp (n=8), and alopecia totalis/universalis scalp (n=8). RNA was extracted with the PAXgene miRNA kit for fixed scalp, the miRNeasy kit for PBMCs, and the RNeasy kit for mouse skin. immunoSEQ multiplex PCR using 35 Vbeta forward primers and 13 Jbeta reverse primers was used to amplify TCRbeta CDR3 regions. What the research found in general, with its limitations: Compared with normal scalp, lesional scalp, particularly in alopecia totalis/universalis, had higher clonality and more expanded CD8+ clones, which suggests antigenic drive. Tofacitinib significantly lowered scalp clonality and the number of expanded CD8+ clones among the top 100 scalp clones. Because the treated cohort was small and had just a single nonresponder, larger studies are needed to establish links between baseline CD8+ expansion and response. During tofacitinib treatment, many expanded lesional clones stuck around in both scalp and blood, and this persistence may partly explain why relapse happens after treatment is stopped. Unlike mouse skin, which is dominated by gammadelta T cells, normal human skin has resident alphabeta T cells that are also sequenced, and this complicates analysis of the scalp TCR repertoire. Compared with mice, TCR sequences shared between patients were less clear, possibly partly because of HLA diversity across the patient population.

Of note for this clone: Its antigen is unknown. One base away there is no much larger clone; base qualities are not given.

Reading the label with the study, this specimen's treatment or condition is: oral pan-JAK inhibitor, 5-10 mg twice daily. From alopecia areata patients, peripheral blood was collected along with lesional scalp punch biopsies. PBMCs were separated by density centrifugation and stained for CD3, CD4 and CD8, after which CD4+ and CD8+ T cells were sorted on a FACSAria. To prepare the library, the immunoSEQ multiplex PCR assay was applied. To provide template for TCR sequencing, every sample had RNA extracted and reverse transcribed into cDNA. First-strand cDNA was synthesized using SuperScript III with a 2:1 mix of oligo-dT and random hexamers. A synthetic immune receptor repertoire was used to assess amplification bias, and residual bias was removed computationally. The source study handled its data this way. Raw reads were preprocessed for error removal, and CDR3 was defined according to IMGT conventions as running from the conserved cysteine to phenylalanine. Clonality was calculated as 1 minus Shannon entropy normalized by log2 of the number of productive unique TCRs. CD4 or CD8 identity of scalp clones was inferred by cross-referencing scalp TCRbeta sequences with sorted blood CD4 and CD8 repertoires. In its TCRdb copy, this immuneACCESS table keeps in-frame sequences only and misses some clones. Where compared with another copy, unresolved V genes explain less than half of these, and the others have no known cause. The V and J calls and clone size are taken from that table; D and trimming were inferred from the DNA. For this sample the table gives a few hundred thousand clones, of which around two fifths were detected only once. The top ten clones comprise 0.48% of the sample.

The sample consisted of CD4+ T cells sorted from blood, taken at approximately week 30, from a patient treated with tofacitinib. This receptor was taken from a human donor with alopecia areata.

CDR3 loop: CASSSQWGQDTQYF. In nucleotides, the sequence is TGCGCCAGCAGCTCGCAGTGGGGGCAGGATACGCAGTATTTT. The chain is encoded by TRBV5-1 joined to TRBJ2-3, with a tentative D gene TRBD1 over 6 matching bases. V gives up 3 bases and J gives up 6 bases, and the segment between their germline ends measures 14 bases. There are 14 amino acids in the CDR3, from cysteine to phenylalanine inclusive. The read is trimmed to its CDR3 DNA, 42 bases read in frame from base 1. The germline V gene gives CDR1 as SGHRS and CDR2 as YFSETQ.